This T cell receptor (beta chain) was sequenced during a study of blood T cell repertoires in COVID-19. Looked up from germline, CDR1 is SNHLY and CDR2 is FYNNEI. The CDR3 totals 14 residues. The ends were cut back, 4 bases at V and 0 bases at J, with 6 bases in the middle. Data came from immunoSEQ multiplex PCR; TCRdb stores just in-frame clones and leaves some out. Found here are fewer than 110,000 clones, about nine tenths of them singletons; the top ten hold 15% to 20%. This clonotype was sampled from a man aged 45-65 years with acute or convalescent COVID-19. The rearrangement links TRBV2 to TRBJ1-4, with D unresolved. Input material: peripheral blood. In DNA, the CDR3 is TGTGCCAGCAGTGTCGAGACAACTAATGAAAAACTGTTTTTT. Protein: CASSVETTNEKLFF.